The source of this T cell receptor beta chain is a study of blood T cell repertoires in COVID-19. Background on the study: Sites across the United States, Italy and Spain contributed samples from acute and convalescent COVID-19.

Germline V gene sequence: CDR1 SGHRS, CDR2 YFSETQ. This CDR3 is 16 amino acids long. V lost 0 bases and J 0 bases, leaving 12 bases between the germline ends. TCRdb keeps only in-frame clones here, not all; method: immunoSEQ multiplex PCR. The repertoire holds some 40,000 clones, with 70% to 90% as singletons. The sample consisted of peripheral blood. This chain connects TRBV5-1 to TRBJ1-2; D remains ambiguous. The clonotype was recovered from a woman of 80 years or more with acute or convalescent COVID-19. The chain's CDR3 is CASSLAYGATNYGYTF. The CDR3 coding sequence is TGCGCCAGCAGCTTGGCCTACGGTGCAACTAACTATGGCTACACCTTC.